A selection of T cell receptor beta chains follows, all from one sample in a study of T cell repertoires in cytomegalovirus infection. TCRdb reprocessed the reads with MiXCR, giving one entry per CDR3 protein. The sample carries roughly 300,000 distinct CDR3 sequences, over 7.5% recorded once. The source material was PBMCs. The receptor source for this set is a human donor in good health (CMV status not recorded). Some clones in this sample may be carry-over from other donors' samples. CDR3s include the opening cysteine and the closing phenylalanine or tryptophan. The D gene is left open where the match is weak. For some rows the clone size is stated as once, few or many, or as a class when expanded; others skip it.

V gene	D gene	clone size	J gene	CDR3 DNA	CDR3 protein
TRBV6-5	TRBD2	NA	TRBJ2-1	TGTGCCAGCAGCCGACTAGCGGGGAGCCTCTCCTACAATGAGCAGTTCTTC	CASSRLAGSLSYNEQFF
TRBV18	TRBD2	few	TRBJ2-2	TGTGCCAGCTCACCCCTAGCGGGGGGCGCGAACACCGGGGAGCTGTTTTTT	CASSPLAGGANTGELFF
TRBV4-3	NA	NA	TRBJ2-1	TGCGCCAGCAGCATAACCGGGGCCGAGGATGAGCAGTTCTTC	CASSITGAEDEQFF
TRBV7-6	NA	many	TRBJ2-3	TGTGCCAGCAGCTTAGGCCCCTTGGGAGGGGGAGATACGCAGTATTTT	CASSLGPLGGGDTQYF
TRBV6-2/TRBV6-3	TRBD2	few	TRBJ2-7	TGTGCCAGCAGTTACGACGGGACTAGCGGGAGCTCCTACGAGCAGTACTTC	CASSYDGTSGSSYEQYF
TRBV7-8	TRBD1	NA	TRBJ1-5	TGTGCCAGCAGCTTATTCGACAGGGGGCTAGAGCAGCCCCAGCATTTT	CASSLFDRGLEQPQHF
TRBV4-1	TRBD2	many	TRBJ2-5	TGCGCCAGCAGCCAAGTCGTTGAACTAGCGGAACAAGAGACCCAGTACTTC	CASSQVVELAEQETQYF
TRBV11-2	NA	NA	TRBJ1-3	TGTGCCAGCAGCTTAAGGCCCTGGGGCAACTCTGGAAACACCATATATTTT	CASSLRPWGNSGNTIYF
TRBV5-6	NA	few	TRBJ2-7	TGTGCCAGCAGCTACAGTTCCCGGGCCTTTACCGACGAGCAGTACTTC	CASSYSSRAFTDEQYF
TRBV20-1	TRBD1	many	TRBJ1-4	TGCAGTGCACCGGACAGGGCTGCAACTAATGAAAAACTGTTTTTT	CSAPDRAATNEKLFF
TRBV20-1	TRBD1	NA	TRBJ2-1	TGCAGTGCTAGCAGGACAGGGGACAATGAGCAGTTCTTC	CSASRTGDNEQFF
TRBV18	NA	NA	TRBJ2-7	TGTGCCAGCTCACCGGACACCTTAAGCTACGAGCAGTACTTC	CASSPDTLSYEQYF
TRBV19	TRBD2	few	TRBJ2-1	TGTGCCAGTAGCGAAACCATGACTAGCGGGGGCCCGTACAATGAGCAGTTCTTC	CASSETMTSGGPYNEQFF
TRBV27	NA	NA	TRBJ1-6	TGTGCCAGCAGTTCTTCTCTGGGGGTCCCTAATTCACCCCTCCACTTT	CASSSSLGVPNSPLHF
TRBV25-1	NA	few	TRBJ1-1	TGTGCCAGCAGTGACTTTGGCTCGCTGGCTTTCTTT	CASSDFGSLAFF
TRBV7-2	TRBD1	many	TRBJ1-2	TGTGCCAGCAGCCTTCCGGACAGGGCTAACTATGGCTACACCTTC	CASSLPDRANYGYTF
TRBV27	NA	NA	TRBJ2-4	TGTGCCAGCAGGCCTCAGGGACTGGCCAAAAACATTCAGTACTTC	CASRPQGLAKNIQYF
TRBV7-5	NA	many	TRBJ2-3	NA	CISVPEAPIRRSHPDTDTQYF
TRBV20-1	TRBD2	few	TRBJ2-7	TGCAGTGCTAGAGAGTATGGGACTAGCGGGGTTAAATTCTACGAGCAGTACTTC	CSAREYGTSGVKFYEQYF
TRBV7-2	TRBD2	many	TRBJ2-3	TGTGCCAGCAGCTCGGGACTAGCGGGCACAGATACGCAGTATTTT	CASSSGLAGTDTQYF
TRBV28	TRBD2	many	TRBJ2-5	TGTGCCAGCAGCCGGACTAGCGGGAGGGTACAAGAGACCCAGTACTTC	CASSRTSGRVQETQYF
TRBV7-2	TRBD1	many	TRBJ2-4	TGTGCCAGCAGTCAGACCGGGACAGGGACCAACTTC	CASSQTGTGTNF
TRBV30	TRBD2	few	TRBJ2-1	TGTGCCTGGGTCAGGACTAGCGGTTGGGGGTTCTTC	CAWVRTSGWGFF
TRBV6-2/TRBV6-3	NA	many	TRBJ1-5	TGTGCCAGCAGTCCTATGGGGGACAATCAGCCCCAGCATTTT	CASSPMGDNQPQHF
TRBV5-1	TRBD1	few	TRBJ2-7	TGCGCCAGCAGCTTGGGGGGGACAGCCTTAACCTACGAGCAGTACTTC	CASSLGGTALTYEQYF
TRBV7-8	NA	few	TRBJ2-3	TGTGCCAGCAGCCAACGGCCGGTCGGAGTATCGGCAGATACGCAGTATTTT	CASSQRPVGVSADTQYF
TRBV7-2	TRBD2	many	TRBJ2-1	TGTGCCAGCAGTCGGGGGGTCTTAGCGGGAGAGAGTCGTAGGAATGAGCAGTTCTTC	CASSRGVLAGESRRNEQFF
TRBV7-2	NA	many	TRBJ1-2	TGTGCCAGCAGCTTCGCGGGACTTAATTTAGGCTACACCTTC	CASSFAGLNLGYTF
TRBV7-9	TRBD2	many	TRBJ2-5	TGTGCCAGCAGCTTAGAAGGGTGGCGGGGGACCCAAGAGACCCAGTACTTC	CASSLEGWRGTQETQYF
TRBV20-1	TRBD1	few	TRBJ2-5	TGCAGTGCTTGGGGGGATCGACAGGGGACGCAAGAGACCCAGTACTTC	CSAWGDRQGTQETQYF
TRBV11-2	NA	NA	TRBJ1-5	TGTGCCAGCAGCCTTGGACGGGGCAATCAGCCCCAGCATTTT	CASSLGRGNQPQHF
TRBV7-2	TRBD1	NA	TRBJ2-5	TGTGCCAGCAGCTTGTTTCCCGGGACAGGGGAAGAGACCCAGTACTTC	CASSLFPGTGEETQYF
TRBV7-2	NA	NA	TRBJ1-4	TGTGCCAGCAGCTTAGCGCGAGGGGTAAATGAAAAACTGTTTTTT	CASSLARGVNEKLFF
TRBV7-2	TRBD2	many	TRBJ2-5	TGTGCCAGCAGCTGGGGACTAGCCCAAGAGACCCAGTACTTC	CASSWGLAQETQYF
TRBV7-2	TRBD1	NA	TRBJ1-6	TGTGCCAGCAGCGCCGAGGGACAGGGGACTCGCGGGTGGTCCTATAATTCACCCCTCCACTTT	CASSAEGQGTRGWSYNSPLHF
TRBV7-2	NA	many	TRBJ1-2	TGTGCCAGCAGCTTAGGTTCATTACTACCGGGGGGCTACACCTTC	CASSLGSLLPGGYTF